This record concerns one T cell receptor (beta chain) sequence. The data derive from a study of blood T cell repertoires in COVID-19. Study-wide context: Samples representing acute and convalescent COVID-19 were sourced from the United States, Italy and Spain.

J lost 1 base, V lost 0 bases, and 2 bases had no gene match. CDR1 is SGHRS and CDR2 is YFSETQ in the germline V gene. This CDR3 region has 16 residues. Profiling relied on immunoSEQ multiplex PCR, and the TCRdb table lists in-frame clones only, not all of them. The sample includes some 250,000 clones, approximately 90% of them seen just once. This chain connects TRBV5-1 to TRBJ2-5, with TRBD1 matching 11 bases. The sequenced sample was PBMCs or T cells enriched from blood (not recorded which). The TCR originated in a man aged 40-55 years who had recovered from COVID-19. The CDR3 DNA sequence: TGCGCCAGCAGCTTGGGCGGGACAGGGGGCCAAGAGACCCAGTACTTC. Translated: CASSLGGTGGQETQYF.